This entry features one T cell receptor (beta chain) sequence. The antigen remains undetermined. Described time point: peripheral blood 6 weeks after treatment start. Patients' urothelial carcinoma was locally advanced or metastatic. The data derive from a study of PD-L1 blockade in urothelial cancer. Overall study context: The researchers analyzed blood 3 weeks (second dose) and 6 weeks after treatment start. The median T cell count in blood samples was 140,000 to 150,000.

CDR3 size: 16 residues. V was cut by 6 bases and J by 1 base, with 17 bases left in between. Germline values: CDR1 LNHDA, CDR2 SQIVND (reference sequence). Sequenced by immunoSEQ multiplex PCR; TCRdb stores in-frame clones only, minus some. The profile shows roughly 45,000 clones, around 80% of them singletons. Study conclusions and caveats: Durable benefit accompanied greater 3-week expansion of tumor-associated blood clones.

This clonotype originated in a man aged 60 to 75 with urothelial cancer. The sequencing used PBMCs, collected around atezolizumab (anti-PD-L1) treatment. This chain joins TRBV19 and TRBJ2-3; D may be TRBD1 (6 bases). In DNA, the CDR3 is TGTGCCAGTAGGCATACAGGGCAAGGAGGCACAGATACGCAGTATTTT. It specifies CASRHTGQGGTDTQYF.